The entry that follows covers one T cell receptor (beta chain) sequence. The target antigen is unknown. Method: immunoSEQ multiplex PCR; TCRdb's copy keeps in-frame clones and lacks some. The sample holds around 31,000 clones, 78% seen once. The data were taken from a study of T cells in narcolepsy. V lost 2 bases and J 8 bases, leaving 16 bases between the germline ends. This CDR3 region has 15 residues. Germline values: CDR1 LNHDA, CDR2 SQIVND (reference sequence). Study-wide findings and caveats: HCRT-specific and TRIB2-specific autoreactive clonotypes appeared among same-patient CSF and blood CD4+ clonotypes. In some patient and control memory CD4+ samples, autoreactive clones were absent.

The sequence derives from a human donor with narcolepsy. The chain joins TRBV19 to TRBJ2-1; D might be TRBD1 or TRBD2, each matching 5 bases. What was sequenced was CD45RA- memory CD4+ T cells from PBMCs. CDR3 DNA: TGTGCCAGTAGTATAACACCAGGGACCCTCGATGAGCAGTTCTTC. This gives the protein CASSITPGTLDEQFF.